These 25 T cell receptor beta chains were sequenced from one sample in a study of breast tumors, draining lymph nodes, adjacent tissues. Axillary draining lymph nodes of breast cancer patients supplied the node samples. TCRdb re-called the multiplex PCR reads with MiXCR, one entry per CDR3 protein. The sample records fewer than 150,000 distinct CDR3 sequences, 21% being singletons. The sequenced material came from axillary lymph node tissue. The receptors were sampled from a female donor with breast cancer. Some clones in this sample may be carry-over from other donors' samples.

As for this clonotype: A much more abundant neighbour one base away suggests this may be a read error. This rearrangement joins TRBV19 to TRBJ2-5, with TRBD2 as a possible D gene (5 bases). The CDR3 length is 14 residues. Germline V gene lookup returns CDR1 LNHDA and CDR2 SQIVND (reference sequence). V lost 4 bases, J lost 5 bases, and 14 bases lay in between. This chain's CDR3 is CASSTFRGWETQYF. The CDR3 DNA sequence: TGTGCCAGTAGTACTTTCAGAGGGTGGGAGACCCAGTACTTC. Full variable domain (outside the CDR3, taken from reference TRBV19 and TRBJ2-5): DGGITQSPKYLFRKEGQNVTLSCEQNLNHDAMYWYRQDPGQGLRLIYYSQIVNDFQKGDIAEGYSVSREKKESFPLTVTSAQKNPTAFYLCASSTFRGWETQYFGPGTRLLVL.

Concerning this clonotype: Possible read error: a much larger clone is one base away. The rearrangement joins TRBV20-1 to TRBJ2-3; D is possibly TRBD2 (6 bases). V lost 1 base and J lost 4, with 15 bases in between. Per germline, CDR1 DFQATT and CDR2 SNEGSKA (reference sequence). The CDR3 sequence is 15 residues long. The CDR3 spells CSARGLVGSPDTQYF. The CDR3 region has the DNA TGCAGTGCTAGAGGTTTAGTCGGGAGCCCAGATACGCAGTATTTT.

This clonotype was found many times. Here the CDR3 DNA reads TGTGCCAGCAGTCCCTGGGGACTGTCTAGCACAGATACGCAGTATTTT. Its translation is CASSPWGLSSTDTQYF. V usage is TRBV6-5 and J usage is TRBJ2-3; TRBD2 is a possible D gene (6 bases). Germline V gene sequence: CDR1 MNHEY, CDR2 SVGAGI. CDR3 length: 16 amino acids. V gave up 5 bases and J gave up 0 bases, with 15 bases separating them.

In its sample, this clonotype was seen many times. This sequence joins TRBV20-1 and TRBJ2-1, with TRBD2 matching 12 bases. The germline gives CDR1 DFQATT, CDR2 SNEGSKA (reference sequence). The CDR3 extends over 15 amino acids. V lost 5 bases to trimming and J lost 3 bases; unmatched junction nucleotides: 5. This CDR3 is CSAQPTSGSYNEQFF. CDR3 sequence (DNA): TGCAGTGCTCAGCCGACTAGCGGGAGCTACAATGAGCAGTTCTTC.

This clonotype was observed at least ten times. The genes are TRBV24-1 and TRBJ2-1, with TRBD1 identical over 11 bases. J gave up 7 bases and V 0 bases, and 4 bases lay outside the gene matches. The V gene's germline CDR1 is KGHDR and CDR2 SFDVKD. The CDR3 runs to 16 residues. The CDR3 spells CATSDLGQGAGNEQFF. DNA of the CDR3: TGTGCCACCAGTGATTTGGGACAGGGGGCGGGGAATGAGCAGTTCTTC.

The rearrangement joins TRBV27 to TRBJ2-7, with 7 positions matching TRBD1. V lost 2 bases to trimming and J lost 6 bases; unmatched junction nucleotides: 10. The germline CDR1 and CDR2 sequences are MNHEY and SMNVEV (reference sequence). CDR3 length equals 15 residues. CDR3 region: CASSLKGGLPTEQYF. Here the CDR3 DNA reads TGTGCCAGCAGTTTAAAAGGGGGCCTTCCGACCGAGCAGTACTTC.

The CDR3 coding sequence is TGTGCCAGCAGCTTAGGTAGAGTCAACCTACCGGGACTAGCGGGAGGCGGGGAGCAGTTCTTC. Its translation is CASSLGRVNLPGLAGGGEQFF. This chain joins TRBV7-6 and TRBJ2-1; 15 nucleotides line up with TRBD2. The CDR3 runs to 21 residues. Trimming at V came to 1 base and at J to 10 bases, leaving 20 bases not matched to a gene. Germline V gives CDR1 SGHVS, CDR2 FNYEAQ.

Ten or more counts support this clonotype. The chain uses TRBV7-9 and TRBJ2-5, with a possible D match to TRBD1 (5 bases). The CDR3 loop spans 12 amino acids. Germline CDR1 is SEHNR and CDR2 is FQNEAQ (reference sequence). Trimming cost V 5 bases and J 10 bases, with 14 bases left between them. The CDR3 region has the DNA TGTGCCAGCAGCCGGACATACTCCGACCAGTACTTC. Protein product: CASSRTYSDQYF.

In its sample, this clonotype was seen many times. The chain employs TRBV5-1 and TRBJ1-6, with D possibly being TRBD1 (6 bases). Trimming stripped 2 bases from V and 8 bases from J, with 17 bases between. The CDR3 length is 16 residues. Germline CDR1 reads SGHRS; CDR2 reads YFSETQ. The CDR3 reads CASSLLEGGTDSPLHF. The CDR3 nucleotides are TGCGCCAGCAGCTTACTCGAAGGGGGTACTGATTCACCCCTCCACTTT.

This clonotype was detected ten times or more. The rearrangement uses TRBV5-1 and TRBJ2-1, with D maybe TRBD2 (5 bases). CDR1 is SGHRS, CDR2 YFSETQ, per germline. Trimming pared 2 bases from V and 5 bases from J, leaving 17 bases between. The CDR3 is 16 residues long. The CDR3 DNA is TGCGCCAGCAGCTTAGTAGGGAGCTATGGAGACAATGAGCAGTTCTTC. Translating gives CASSLVGSYGDNEQFF.

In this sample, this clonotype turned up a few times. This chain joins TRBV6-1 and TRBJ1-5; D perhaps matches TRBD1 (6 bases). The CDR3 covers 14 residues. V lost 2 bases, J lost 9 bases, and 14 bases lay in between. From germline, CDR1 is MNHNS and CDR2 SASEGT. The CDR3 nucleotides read TGTGCCAGCAGTGAAATAGGGGGGGGTCGGCCCCAGCATTTT. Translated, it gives CASSEIGGGRPQHF.

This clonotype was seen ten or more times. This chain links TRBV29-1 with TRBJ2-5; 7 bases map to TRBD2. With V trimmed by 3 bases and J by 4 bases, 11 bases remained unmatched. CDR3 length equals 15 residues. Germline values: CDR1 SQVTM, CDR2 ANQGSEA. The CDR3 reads CSVEMAGVGAETQYF. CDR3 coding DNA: TGCAGCGTTGAGATGGCGGGAGTCGGGGCAGAGACCCAGTACTTC.

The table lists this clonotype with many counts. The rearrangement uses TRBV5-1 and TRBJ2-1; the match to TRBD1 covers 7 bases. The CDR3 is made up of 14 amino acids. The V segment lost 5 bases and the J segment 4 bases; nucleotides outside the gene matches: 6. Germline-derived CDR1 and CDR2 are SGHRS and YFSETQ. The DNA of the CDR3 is TGCGCCAGCAGAACAGAACAGGGGTACAATGAGCAGTTCTTC. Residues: CASRTEQGYNEQFF.

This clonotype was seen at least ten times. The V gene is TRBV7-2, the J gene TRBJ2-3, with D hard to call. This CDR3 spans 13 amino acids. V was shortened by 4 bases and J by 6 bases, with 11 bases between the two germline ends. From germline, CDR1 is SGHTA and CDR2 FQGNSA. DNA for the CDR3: TGTGCCAGCAGCTCAAATGCCGGTGATACGCAGTATTTT. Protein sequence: CASSSNAGDTQYF.

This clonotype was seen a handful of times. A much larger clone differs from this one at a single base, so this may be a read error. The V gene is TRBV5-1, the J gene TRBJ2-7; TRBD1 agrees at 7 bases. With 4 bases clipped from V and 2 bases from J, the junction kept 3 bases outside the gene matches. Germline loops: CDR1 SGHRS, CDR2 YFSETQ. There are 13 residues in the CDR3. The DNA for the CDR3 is TGCGCCAGCAGCCAGGGACAGACCTACGAGCAGTACTTC. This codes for CASSQGQTYEQYF.

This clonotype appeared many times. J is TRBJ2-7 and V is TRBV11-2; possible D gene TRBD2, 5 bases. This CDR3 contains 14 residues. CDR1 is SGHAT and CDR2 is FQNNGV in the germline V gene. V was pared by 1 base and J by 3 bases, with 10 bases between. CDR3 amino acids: CASSLGGSGYEQYF. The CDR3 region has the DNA TGTGCCAGCAGCTTAGGAGGGAGCGGCTACGAGCAGTACTTC. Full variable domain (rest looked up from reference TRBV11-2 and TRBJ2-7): EAGVAQSPRYKIIEKRQSVAFWCNPISGHATLYWYQQILGQGPKLLIQFQNNGVVDDSQLPKDRFSAERLKGVDSTLKIQPAKLEDSAVYLCASSLGGSGYEQYFGPGTRLTVT.

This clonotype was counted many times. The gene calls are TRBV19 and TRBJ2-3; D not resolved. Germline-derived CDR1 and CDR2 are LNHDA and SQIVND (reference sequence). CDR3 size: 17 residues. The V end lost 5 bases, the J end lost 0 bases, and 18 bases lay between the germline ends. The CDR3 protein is CASSGSRTARSTDTQYF. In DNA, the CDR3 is TGTGCCAGTAGTGGTAGCCGGACCGCTCGTAGCACAGATACGCAGTATTTT.

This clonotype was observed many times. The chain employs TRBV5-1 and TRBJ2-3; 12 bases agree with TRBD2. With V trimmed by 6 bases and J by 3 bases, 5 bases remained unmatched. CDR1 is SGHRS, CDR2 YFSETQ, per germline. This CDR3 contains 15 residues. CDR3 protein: CASTLTSGRTDTQYF. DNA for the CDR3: TGCGCCAGCACTCTCACTAGCGGGAGGACAGATACGCAGTATTTT.

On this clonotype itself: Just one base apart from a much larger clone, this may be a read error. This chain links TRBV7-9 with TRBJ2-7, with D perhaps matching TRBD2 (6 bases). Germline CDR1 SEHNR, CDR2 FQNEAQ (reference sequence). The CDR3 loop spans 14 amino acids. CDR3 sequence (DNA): TGTGCCAGCAGTGACGGGGGACGATCCTACGAGCTGTACTTC. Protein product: CASSDGGRSYELYF.

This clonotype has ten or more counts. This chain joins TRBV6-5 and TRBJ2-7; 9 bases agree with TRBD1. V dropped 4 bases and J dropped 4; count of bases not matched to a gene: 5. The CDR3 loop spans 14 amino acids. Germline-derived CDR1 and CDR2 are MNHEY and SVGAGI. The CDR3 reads CASSFGTGPYEQYF. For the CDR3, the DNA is TGTGCCAGCAGTTTCGGGACAGGGCCTTACGAGCAGTACTTC.

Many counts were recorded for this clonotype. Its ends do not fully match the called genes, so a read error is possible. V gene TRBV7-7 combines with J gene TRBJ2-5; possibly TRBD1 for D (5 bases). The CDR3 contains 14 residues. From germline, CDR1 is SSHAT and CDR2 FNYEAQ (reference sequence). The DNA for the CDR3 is TGTGCTAGCAGCTTAATTCAGGGTCTGGAGACCCAGTACTTC. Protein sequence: CASSLIQGLETQYF.

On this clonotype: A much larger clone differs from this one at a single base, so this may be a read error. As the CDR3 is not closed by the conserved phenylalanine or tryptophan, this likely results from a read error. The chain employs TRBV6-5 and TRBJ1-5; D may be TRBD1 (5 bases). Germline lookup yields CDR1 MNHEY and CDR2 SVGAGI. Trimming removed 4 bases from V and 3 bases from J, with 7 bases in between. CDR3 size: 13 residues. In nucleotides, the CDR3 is TGTGCCAGCAGTTCGGGGCCCAATCAGCCCCAGCATTCT. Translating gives CASSSGPNQPQHS.

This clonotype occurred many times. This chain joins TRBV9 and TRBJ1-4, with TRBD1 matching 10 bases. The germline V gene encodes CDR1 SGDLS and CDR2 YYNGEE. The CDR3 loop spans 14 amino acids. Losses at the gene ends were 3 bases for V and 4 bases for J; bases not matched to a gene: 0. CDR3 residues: CASSGDRGNEKLFF. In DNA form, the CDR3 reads TGTGCCAGCAGCGGGGACAGGGGTAATGAAAAACTGTTTTTT.

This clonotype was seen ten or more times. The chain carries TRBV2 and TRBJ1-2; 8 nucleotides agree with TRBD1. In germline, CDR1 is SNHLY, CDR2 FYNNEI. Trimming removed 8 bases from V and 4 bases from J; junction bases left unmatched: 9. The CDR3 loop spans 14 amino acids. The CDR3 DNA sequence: TGTGCCAGCTCCAAGACAGGGGTATTCTATGGCTACACCTTC. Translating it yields CASSKTGVFYGYTF.

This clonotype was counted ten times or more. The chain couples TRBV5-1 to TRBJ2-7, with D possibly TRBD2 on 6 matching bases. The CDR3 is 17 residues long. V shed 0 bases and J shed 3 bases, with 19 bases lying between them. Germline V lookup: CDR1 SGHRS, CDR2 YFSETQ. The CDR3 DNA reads TGCGCCAGCAGCTTGGCCTTTTTGTCGGGAGTAATCTACGAGCAGTACTTC. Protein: CASSLAFLSGVIYEQYF. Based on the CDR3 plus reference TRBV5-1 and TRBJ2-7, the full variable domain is KAGVTQTPRYLIKTRGQQVTLSCSPISGHRSVSWYQQTPGQGLQFLFEYFSETQRNKGNFPGRFSGRQFSNSRSEMNVSTLELGDSALYLCASSLAFLSGVIYEQYFGPGTRLTVT.